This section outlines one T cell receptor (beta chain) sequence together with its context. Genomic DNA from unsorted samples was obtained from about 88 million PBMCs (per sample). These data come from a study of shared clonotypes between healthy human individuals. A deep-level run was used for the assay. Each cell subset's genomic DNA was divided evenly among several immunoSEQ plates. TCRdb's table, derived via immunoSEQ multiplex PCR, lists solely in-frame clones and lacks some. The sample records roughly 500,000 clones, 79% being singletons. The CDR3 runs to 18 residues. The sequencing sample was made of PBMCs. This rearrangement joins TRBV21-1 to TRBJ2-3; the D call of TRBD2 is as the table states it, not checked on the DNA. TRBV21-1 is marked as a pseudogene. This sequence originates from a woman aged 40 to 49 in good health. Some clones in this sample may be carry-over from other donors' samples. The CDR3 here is CASSKVSSGRAGVDTQYF. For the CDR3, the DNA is TGTGCCAGCAGCAAAGTATCCAGCGGGAGGGCCGGCGTAGATACGCAGTATTTT.